The following is a T cell receptor (beta chain) sequence with its context. This record comes from a study of blood T cell repertoires in COVID-19. The protocol was immunoSEQ multiplex PCR, while the TCRdb copy is restricted to in-frame clones and leaves out a portion. The data contain around 160,000 clones, over 75% of them singletons. Seattle patients were enrolled while actively infected and followed longitudinally. The sequence came from a woman aged 55-69 years with COVID-19, enrolled during active disease. Sequenced sample: peripheral blood.

In DNA form, the CDR3 reads TGTGCCAGCAGCCAACGGACAGGGATCTATGGCTACACCTTC. This translates into CASSQRTGIYGYTF. The chain employs TRBV3-1 (or the pseudogene TRBV3-2) and TRBJ1-2; the match to TRBD1 covers 8 bases. V lost 2 bases and J lost 4; bases outside the gene matches: 3. The CDR3 loop spans 14 amino acids. From germline, CDR1 is LGHDT and CDR2 YNNKEL (reference sequence).